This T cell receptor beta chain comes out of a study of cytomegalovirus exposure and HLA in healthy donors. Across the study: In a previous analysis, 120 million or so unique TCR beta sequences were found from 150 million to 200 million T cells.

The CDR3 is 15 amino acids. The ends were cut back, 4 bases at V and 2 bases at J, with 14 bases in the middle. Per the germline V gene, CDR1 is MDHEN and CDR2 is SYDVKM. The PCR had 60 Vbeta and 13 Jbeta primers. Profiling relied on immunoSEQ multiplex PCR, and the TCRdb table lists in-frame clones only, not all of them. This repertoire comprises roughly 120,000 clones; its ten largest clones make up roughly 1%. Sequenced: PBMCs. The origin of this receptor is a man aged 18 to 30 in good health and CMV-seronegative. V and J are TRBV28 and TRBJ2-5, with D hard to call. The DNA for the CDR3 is TGTGCCAGCAGTTATAACAGAAGATTACAAGAGACCCAGTACTTC. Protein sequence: CASSYNRRLQETQYF. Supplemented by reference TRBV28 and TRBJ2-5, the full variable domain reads DVKVTQSSRYLVKRTGEKVFLECVQDMDHENMFWYRQDPGLGLRLIYFSYDVKMKEKGDIPEGYSVSREKKERFSLILESASTNQTSMYLCASSYNRRLQETQYFGPGTRLLVL.